The TCR beta chain described here comes from a study of preoperative IRX-2 immunotherapy in early breast cancer. Indicated treatment: preoperative locoregional IRX-2 cytokine immunotherapy. Patients received preoperative, locoregional IRX-2 cytokine immunotherapy in a phase Ib study. The repertoire was sequenced with immunoSEQ multiplex PCR; TCRdb's copy has only in-frame clones and lacks some. In the table there are under 4,500 clones, around 74% of which are singletons. The CDR3 spans 16 residues. With V trimmed by 0 bases and J by 1 base, 3 bases remained unmatched. The germline V gene has CDR1 MDHEN and CDR2 SYDVKM.

This specimen was tumor tissue, taken after IRX-2 immunotherapy. The chain is built from TRBV28 and TRBJ2-1; TRBD1 aligns across 7 bases. The TCR originated in a human donor with breast cancer. The DNA for the CDR3 is TGTGCCAGCAGTTTATGGGGGGACAGTTCCTACAATGAGCAGTTCTTC. This translates into CASSLWGDSSYNEQFF. Together with reference TRBV28 and TRBJ2-1, the CDR3 gives the full variable domain: DVKVTQSSRYLVKRTGEKVFLECVQDMDHENMFWYRQDPGLGLRLIYFSYDVKMKEKGDIPEGYSVSREKKERFSLILESASTNQTSMYLCASSLWGDSSYNEQFFGPGTRLTVL.